This T cell receptor (beta chain) was identified in a study of neurological immune-mediated disorders. The V end lost 7 bases, the J end lost 3 bases, and 21 bases lay between the germline ends. Germline V gene lookup returns CDR1 WSHSY and CDR2 SAAADI. This CDR3 region has 16 residues. This clonotype has ten or more counts. Indicated time point: longitudinal time-point 3. Via MiXCR, TCRdb re-called the 5' RACE reads, giving one row per CDR3 protein. This table holds about 50,000 distinct CDR3 sequences, 7.5% to 9.5% found once. V gene TRBV10-2 combines with J gene TRBJ1-1, with D possibly TRBD1 on 6 matching bases. Source material: PBMCs. The receptor comes from a woman in her 40s in good health. The CDR3 DNA is TGCGCCAGCACCGGTCGTAGGGGGGCTGGGCACACTGAAGCTTTCTTT. Translation: CASTGRRGAGHTEAFF.